The 27 T cell receptor beta chains below were found in one sample sequenced in a study of identical twins. TCRdb called the 5' RACE reads again in MiXCR, with one record for every CDR3 protein. The sample carries 1.5 million or so distinct CDR3 sequences, around a third recorded once. Specimen: cord blood. These receptors were taken from a newborn girl in good health.

The chain is built from TRBV30 and TRBJ1-1; D perhaps matches TRBD1 (6 bases). Trimming cost V 8 bases and J 0 bases, with 10 bases left between them. The CDR3 sequence is 12 residues long. Germline V gene sequence: CDR1 GTSNPN, CDR2 SVGIG (reference sequence). Here the CDR3 DNA reads TGTGCCCGACAGGAAATGAACACTGAAGCTTTCTTT. Amino acid sequence: CARQEMNTEAFF.

This clonotype was detected a few times. The CDR3 protein is CAALAGAEQFF. Written as DNA, the CDR3 is TGTGCCGCTCTAGCGGGAGCTGAGCAGTTCTTC. This chain uses TRBV7-9 with TRBJ2-1; 10 nucleotides align to TRBD2. Per germline, CDR1 SEHNR and CDR2 FQNEAQ (reference sequence). After removal of 11 bases from V and 9 bases from J, the junction contained 4 bases not matched to a gene. CDR3 length: 11 residues.

The genes are TRBV7-9 and TRBJ2-3, with TRBD2 identical over 10 bases. Germline V lookup: CDR1 SEHNR, CDR2 FQNEAQ (reference sequence). With V trimmed by 2 bases and J by 2 bases, 4 bases remained unmatched. CDR3 length: 16 residues. The CDR3 spells CASSLQRGGLTDTQYF. CDR3 DNA sequence: TGTGCCAGCAGCTTACAGCGGGGGGGCCTCACAGATACGCAGTATTTT.

The chain has TRBV14 and TRBJ2-7; D gene ambiguous. The germline V gene encodes CDR1 SGHDN and CDR2 FVKESK. The V gene lost 1 base and the J gene lost 1 base, with 17 bases spanning the gap. CDR3 length: 17 residues. CDR3 residues: CASSQGSMYGLSYEQYF. DNA of the CDR3: TGTGCCAGCAGCCAAGGATCAATGTACGGGCTGTCCTACGAGCAGTACTTC.

Details on this clonotype: Just one base apart from a much larger clone, this may be a read error. The genes are TRBV4-2 and TRBJ1-5, with D maybe TRBD1 (6 bases). Germline assignment: CDR1 LGHNA and CDR2 YNFKEQ. The CDR3 has 17 residues. Trimming took off 1 base at V and 1 base at J, with 14 bases between the two ends. In DNA form, the CDR3 reads TGTGCCAGCAGCCAAGGTTCGCGACAGGACAGCAATCAGCCCCAGCATTTT. Translated, it gives CASSQGSRQDSNQPQHF.

Points on this clonotype: An end of the junction does not agree with germline; a read error may underlie this. The rearrangement joins TRBV28 to TRBJ2-1; TRBD1 aligns across 7 bases. Germline CDR1 reads MDHEN; CDR2 reads SYDVKM. CDR3 size: 16 residues. The CDR3 region is CASIKQGTPSYSEQFF. The CDR3, as DNA: TGTGCCAGCATTAAACAGGGGACACCCTCCTACAGTGAGCAGTTCTTC.

Only one count was recorded for this clonotype. J is TRBJ2-1 and V is TRBV20-1; TRBD2 agrees at 11 bases. The germline V gene encodes CDR1 DFQATT and CDR2 SNEGSKA (reference sequence). The CDR3 covers 15 residues. V shed 2 bases, J shed 8 bases, and the junction held 8 bases outside the gene matches. The CDR3 bases are TGCAGTGCTAGAAATAGCGGGAGGGCCGTCGATGAGCAGTTCTTC. This sequence encodes CSARNSGRAVDEQFF.

V usage is TRBV4-2 and J usage is TRBJ2-1, with 7 bases fitting TRBD2. This CDR3 region has 14 residues. The V gene's germline CDR1 is LGHNA and CDR2 YNFKEQ. V lost 4 bases, J lost 9 bases, and 9 bases stayed unmatched. This CDR3 is CASSPWDYGGEQFF. For the CDR3, the DNA is TGTGCCAGCAGCCCGTGGGACTATGGTGGTGAGCAGTTCTTC.

With regard to this clonotype: Given a much more abundant clone one base away, this may be a read error. J is TRBJ2-7 and V is TRBV6-5; D may be TRBD1 (6 bases). Germline V CDR1 and CDR2: MNHEY, SVGAGI. The CDR3 runs 15 residues. The CDR3 nucleotides are TGTGCCAGGAGTCCTCCTACGGGACAAGCCTACGAGCGGTACTTC. This translates into CARSPPTGQAYERYF.

There are a few counts of this clonotype. CDR3 residues: CASSLRGYSYNEQFF. CDR3 coding DNA: TGTGCCAGCAGTTTACGCGGGTACTCCTACAATGAGCAGTTCTTC. This sequence joins TRBV27 and TRBJ2-1; D is perhaps TRBD2 (5 bases). Trimming shortened V by 2 bases and J by 0 bases, and 8 bases separated the two germline ends. Germline V gene lookup returns CDR1 MNHEY and CDR2 SMNVEV (reference sequence). This CDR3 is 15 amino acids long.

This clonotype has more than one count but fewer than ten. The rearrangement uses TRBV11-2 and TRBJ1-2; weak D call: TRBD1 (5 bases). This CDR3 is 15 amino acids long. The V gene lost 0 bases and the J gene lost 2 bases, with 10 bases spanning the gap. CDR1 is SGHAT and CDR2 is FQNNGV in the germline V gene. The CDR3 DNA reads as TGTGCCAGCAGCTTAGACCCGACAGCAAACTATGGCTACACCTTC. As protein: CASSLDPTANYGYTF.

A few counts support this clonotype. The DNA of the CDR3 is TGCAGCATCCTCCGGGACGGACCAAATGAAAAACTGTTTTTT. It specifies CSILRDGPNEKLFF. V is TRBV29-1 and J is TRBJ1-4; maybe TRBD1 (5 bases). CDR1 SQVTM and CDR2 ANQGSEA come from the germline V gene. This CDR3 is 14 amino acids long. V lost 8 bases and J lost 5, with 18 bases in between.

This chain joins TRBV10-3 and TRBJ2-2, with a possible D match to TRBD2 (6 bases). The CDR3 is 15 amino acids. V was trimmed by 6 bases and J by 2 bases, leaving 13 bases between them. In germline, CDR1 is ENHRY, CDR2 SYGVKD. The CDR3 nucleotides read TGTGCCATCAGAATAAGCGGGTCCAACACCGGGGAGCTGTTTTTT. As protein: CAIRISGSNTGELFF.

This clonotype was detected only once. The chain carries TRBV6-5 and TRBJ2-7; D remains unclear. The CDR3 covers 17 residues. Trimming stripped 0 bases from V and 0 bases from J, with 15 bases between. CDR1 and CDR2 from the germline V gene are MNHEY and SVGAGI. As DNA, the CDR3 is TGTGCCAGCAGTTACTCGACTCGAGGCGCCAGCTCCTACGAGCAGTACTTC. Its translation: CASSYSTRGASSYEQYF.

This rearrangement joins TRBV20-1 to TRBJ1-5, with TRBD1 as a possible D gene (5 bases). CDR3 length equals 17 residues. Trimming removed 3 bases at V and 3 bases at J, with 21 bases between. CDR1 DFQATT and CDR2 SNEGSKA come from the germline V gene (reference sequence). The CDR3 nucleotides are TGCAGTGCTAGCTTTGCCGGCCCTGGGGGTTACAATCAGCCCCAGCATTTT. Translation: CSASFAGPGGYNQPQHF.

The V and J genes are TRBV27 and TRBJ2-2; D unclear. This CDR3 spans 11 amino acids. The V end lost 9 bases, the J end lost 7 bases, and 9 bases lay between the germline ends. Germline V gives CDR1 MNHEY, CDR2 SMNVEV (reference sequence). CDR3 protein: CASPNFGELFF. The DNA for the CDR3 is TGTGCCAGTCCGAACTTCGGGGAGCTGTTTTTT.

The V and J genes are TRBV2 and TRBJ2-5; 8 nucleotides align to TRBD1. Germline CDR1 is SNHLY and CDR2 is FYNNEI. This CDR3 comprises 14 residues. The ends lost 3 bases at V and 3 bases at J; junction bases unmatched: 3. DNA of the CDR3: TGTGCCAGCAGTGAGGGGGACAGGAAAGAGACCCAGTACTTC. It translates to CASSEGDRKETQYF. Looking up the rest from reference TRBV2 and TRBJ2-5 gives the full variable domain: EPEVTQTPSHQVTQMGQEVILRCVPISNHLYFYWYRQILGQKVEFLVSFYNNEISEKSEIFDDQFSVERPDGSNFTLKIRSTKLEDSAMYFCASSEGDRKETQYFGPGTRLLVL.

This clonotype was found a few times. This chain links TRBV20-1 with TRBJ1-2; tentative D call: TRBD1 (5 bases). This CDR3 has 11 residues. The V gene lost 5 bases and the J gene lost 5 bases, with 9 bases spanning the gap. Germline assignment: CDR1 DFQATT and CDR2 SNEGSKA (reference sequence). The CDR3: CSADQGYGYTF. The CDR3 DNA reads TGCAGTGCTGATCAGGGTTATGGCTACACCTTC.

This clonotype has a count of ten or more. Mismatch with germline at one junction end may stem from a read error. This chain links TRBV10-2 with TRBJ2-3; 9 nucleotides line up with TRBD2. The CDR3 totals 13 residues. CDR1 and CDR2 (germline): WSHSY, SAAADI. CDR3 in amino acids: CASSGGFTDTQYF. The DNA of the CDR3 is TGTGCCAGCAGCGGGGGGTTCACAGATACGCAGTATTTT.

The chain couples TRBV25-1 to TRBJ2-7; perhaps TRBD1 as D (6 bases). Germline values: CDR1 MGHDK, CDR2 SYGVNS. V gave up 7 bases and J gave up 2 bases, with 12 bases separating them. This CDR3 is 13 amino acids long. CDR3 sequence (DNA): TGTGCCAGCAAGGACAGCGCCACCTACGAGCAGTACTTC. It encodes CASKDSATYEQYF.

This clonotype was counted between two and nine times. V usage is TRBV7-2 and J usage is TRBJ2-3; D remains unclear. Trimming took 1 base from V and 2 from J, leaving 10 bases between them. The germline V gene encodes CDR1 SGHTA and CDR2 FQGNSA. The CDR3 is made up of 15 amino acids. CDR3 coding DNA: TGTGCCAGCAGCTTAGGGCCCATACACACAGATACGCAGTATTTT. Translation: CASSLGPIHTDTQYF.

This clonotype was seen just once. The chain links TRBV5-6 to TRBJ2-6; D is uncertain. CDR1 is SGHDT and CDR2 is YYEEEE in the germline V gene. The CDR3 has 17 residues. The V end was cut by 2 bases, the J end by 0 bases, with 12 bases between. CDR3 in amino acids: CASSFSLDGSGANVLTF. CDR3 sequence (DNA): TGTGCCAGCAGCTTTTCATTGGACGGCTCTGGGGCCAACGTCCTGACTTTC.

This clonotype was observed a few times. The chain links TRBV7-9 to TRBJ2-1; tentatively, D is TRBD2 (5 bases). CDR1 and CDR2 from the germline V gene are SEHNR and FQNEAQ (reference sequence). This CDR3 has 19 amino acids. Trimming pared 2 bases from V and 3 bases from J, leaving 23 bases between. The CDR3 DNA is TGTGCCAGCAGCTTATTGTTTACTAGTACCAATTCATACTACAATGAGCAGTTCTTC. Residues: CASSLLFTSTNSYYNEQFF.

The chain combines TRBV6-5 with TRBJ1-6; D not certain. CDR1 and CDR2 (germline): MNHEY, SVGAGI. The ends were cut back, 6 bases at V and 6 bases at J, with 15 bases in the middle. This CDR3 is 15 amino acids long. The CDR3, as DNA: TGTGCCAGCAGACCAAGACGGCGGGTTAATTCACCCCTCCACTTT. It yields the protein CASRPRRRVNSPLHF.

This clonotype has a handful of counts. The rearrangement joins TRBV7-9 to TRBJ1-1, with 8 bases aligning to TRBD1. From germline, CDR1 is SEHNR and CDR2 FQNEAQ (reference sequence). V shed 1 base, J shed 3 bases, and the junction held 4 bases outside the gene matches. This CDR3 has 15 amino acids. CDR3 sequence: CASSLVGQGHTEAFF. The CDR3, as DNA: TGTGCCAGCAGCTTAGTAGGACAGGGTCACACTGAAGCTTTCTTT.

A few counts support this clonotype. A junction boundary mismatches the germline segment, possibly from a read error. The CDR3 protein is CASSLFPESNYGYTF. CDR3 nucleotides: TGTGCCAGTAGTTTATTTCCGGAGTCTAACTATGGCTACACCTTC. This chain uses TRBV27 with TRBJ1-2, with D hard to call. Germline V gene sequence: CDR1 MNHEY, CDR2 SMNVEV (reference sequence). The CDR3 loop spans 15 amino acids.

This clonotype was recorded at least ten times. V is TRBV28 and J is TRBJ1-2; tentatively, D is TRBD1 (6 bases). Trimming took off 5 bases at V and 5 bases at J, with 18 bases between the two ends. Germline CDR1 is MDHEN and CDR2 is SYDVKM. This CDR3 has 15 amino acids. CDR3 protein: CASSHLLQGGYGYTF. The CDR3 DNA reads TGTGCCAGCAGTCACCTCTTACAGGGAGGGTATGGCTACACCTTC.